This is a list of T cell receptor beta chains from one sample in a study of glioma-infiltrating T cells. Each CDR3 protein gets one entry after TCRdb re-called the multiplex PCR reads with MiXCR. The sample records about 190,000 distinct CDR3 sequences, 32% being singletons. Source material: glioma tissue, nonneoplastic brain tissue, or PBMCs (not recorded which). These TCRs come from a human donor with low-grade glioma or glioblastoma, undergoing nonglioma brain surgery, or in good health (not recorded which). CDR3s include the opening cysteine and the closing phenylalanine or tryptophan. The D gene is left open where the match is weak. The size entry is marked missing in some rows and otherwise reads once, few, many or a size class.

cdr3_aa,cdr3_nt,d_call,j_call,v_call,clone_size
CASSVRRDSPPKNSPLHF,TGTGCCAGCAGCGTAAGGAGGGACAGCCCACCTAAGAATTCACCCCTCCACTTT,TRBD1,TRBJ1-6,TRBV9,many
CASSLAASGLTDTQYF,TGTGCCAGCAGCTTAGCGGCTAGCGGCCTCACAGATACGCAGTATTTT,TRBD2,TRBJ2-3,TRBV7-6,many
CASSQSYGMSDTQYF,TGTGCCAGCAGCCAAAGTTACGGGATGTCAGATACGCAGTATTTT,NA,TRBJ2-3,TRBV3-1,many
CASSHGLAGYYEQYF,TGTGCCAGCAGCCATGGACTAGCGGGATACTACGAGCAGTACTTC,TRBD2,TRBJ2-7,TRBV7-2,many
CASSLRTQGGHLNF,TGTGCCAGCAGTTTACGTACACAAGGGGGACACCTCAACTTT,NA,TRBJ1-6,TRBV27,NA
CASSQGTVNYGYTF,TGTGCCAGCAGCCAAGGGACCGTGAACTATGGCTACACCTTC,NA,TRBJ1-2,TRBV3-1,many
CASSPNTATQYF,TGTGCCAGCAGCCCTAATACGGCGACGCAGTATTTT,NA,TRBJ2-3,TRBV28,many
CASSPGTAISFLTDTQYF,TGTGCCAGCAGTCCCGGGACAGCTATATCCTTTCTCACAGATACGCAGTATTTT,TRBD1,TRBJ2-3,TRBV6-2/TRBV6-3,many
CASSSDYFQETQYF,TGTGCCAGCAGTTCGGACTATTTCCAAGAGACCCAGTACTTC,NA,TRBJ2-5,TRBV12-3/TRBV12-4,many
CASSQVGGSNTGELFF,TGTGCCAGCAGCCAAGTAGGCGGGTCGAACACCGGGGAGCTGTTTTTT,NA,TRBJ2-2,TRBV4-2,NA
CASSPQSSYNEQFF,TGTGCCAGCAGTCCGCAGAGCTCCTACAATGAGCAGTTCTTC,NA,TRBJ2-1,TRBV7-8,many
CSARTHQETQYF,TGCAGTGCAAGGACTCACCAAGAGACCCAGTACTTC,NA,TRBJ2-5,TRBV20-1,many
CASSLTGSPGQDTQYF,TGTGCCAGCAGCCTTACGGGATCACCTGGGCAAGATACGCAGTATTTT,NA,TRBJ2-3,TRBV7-2,many
CSVAGDTDSNQPQHF,TGCAGCGTCGCTGGTGACACCGATAGCAATCAGCCCCAGCATTTT,NA,TRBJ1-5,TRBV29-1,few
CAISESVFRNEQFF,TGTGCCATCAGTGAGTCGGTCTTTCGAAATGAGCAGTTCTTC,NA,TRBJ2-1,TRBV10-3,NA
CASSSGLAGTEQYF,TGTGCCAGCAGCTCCGGACTAGCAGGGACCGAGCAGTACTTC,TRBD2,TRBJ2-7,TRBV7-2,many
CSSHSVGDTGEKLFF,TGTTCCAGCCATTCAGTTGGGGATACTGGGGAAAAACTGTTTTTT,NA,TRBJ1-4,TRBV5-4,NA
CSARGLAGGVGELFF,TGCAGTGCTAGGGGACTAGCGGGAGGAGTCGGGGAGCTGTTTTTT,TRBD2,TRBJ2-2,TRBV20-1,many
CASSLKLAGIQETQYF,TGCGCCAGCAGCCTTAAACTAGCGGGCATCCAAGAGACCCAGTACTTC,TRBD2,TRBJ2-5,TRBV4-1,many
CSASARSNTGELFF,TGCAGTGCTAGTGCCAGATCGAACACCGGGGAGCTGTTTTTT,NA,TRBJ2-2,TRBV20-1,many
CASSYTLGLAGVHEQYF,TGTGCCAGCAGTTACACGCTCGGACTAGCGGGAGTCCACGAGCAGTACTTC,TRBD2,TRBJ2-7,TRBV6-2/TRBV6-3,many
CASSLWAKPGEQFF,TGTGCCAGCAGCTTATGGGCCAAGCCGGGTGAGCAGTTCTTC,NA,TRBJ2-1,TRBV7-3,many
CASSKAGDTQYF,TGTGCCAGCAGTAAGGCAGGAGATACGCAGTATTTT,NA,TRBJ2-3,TRBV6-5,NA
CASSVTGGWSNYGYTF,TGTGCCAGCAGTGTGACAGGGGGCTGGTCCAACTATGGCTACACCTTC,TRBD1,TRBJ1-2,TRBV6-1,many
CASSERPIWANVLTF,TGTGCCAGCAGTGAACGACCGATTTGGGCCAACGTCCTGACTTTC,NA,TRBJ2-6,TRBV2,NA
CAWSVGPLNTEAFF,TGTGCCTGGAGTGTAGGCCCTCTGAACACTGAAGCTTTCTTT,NA,TRBJ1-1,TRBV30,NA
CAWSLDRRYGYTF,TGTGCCTGGAGTCTGGACAGGCGCTATGGCTACACCTTC,TRBD1,TRBJ1-2,TRBV30,few
CASSLGAGCGNEQFF,TGTGCCAGCTCACTCGGGGCAGGGTGTGGCAATGAGCAGTTCTTC,NA,TRBJ2-1,TRBV18,NA
CASKLAVVYNDQLF,TGTGCCAGCAAGCTAGCGGTAGTCTACAATGACCAGCTCTTC,TRBD2,TRBJ2-1,TRBV2,NA
CASSSRTGWVETQYF,TGTGCCAGCAGTTCCCGGACAGGGTGGGTGGAGACCCAGTACTTC,TRBD1,TRBJ2-5,TRBV27,many
CASIPGQGLGCTF,TGTGCCAGCATCCCTGGACAGGGACTTGGCTGCACCTTC,TRBD1,TRBJ1-2,TRBV12-3/TRBV12-4,NA
CASSQRGGNTGELFF,TGTGCCAGCAGCCAACGGGGCGGGAACACCGGGGAGCTGTTTTTT,NA,TRBJ2-2,TRBV7-2,NA
CASSSQVTGSGETQYF,TGTGCCAGCAGCTCCCAGGTCACAGGGTCGGGGGAGACCCAGTACTTC,NA,TRBJ2-5,TRBV7-2,many
CSVEAPRVGGTDTQYF,TGCAGCGTTGAAGCTCCCAGAGTGGGAGGCACAGATACGCAGTATTTT,NA,TRBJ2-3,TRBV29-1,many
CASSPGGEEGSYEQYF,TGCGCCAGCAGCCCGGGTGGGGAAGAGGGGTCCTACGAGCAGTACTTC,NA,TRBJ2-7,TRBV4-3,many
CASSLSGGNYGYTF,TGTGCCAGCAGTTTATCCGGGGGGAACTATGGCTACACCTTC,NA,TRBJ1-2,TRBV27,many
CASSPDLAKNIQYF,TGTGCCAGCAGCCCGGACCTAGCCAAAAACATTCAGTACTTC,NA,TRBJ2-4,TRBV7-9,many
CASSFGQCGSPLHF,TGTGCCAGCAGCTTCGGGCAGTGTGGTTCACCCCTACACTTT,NA,TRBJ1-6,TRBV7-6,NA
CASSPLSNEKLFF,TGTGCCAGCTCACCACTGTCCAATGAAAAACTGTTTTTT,NA,TRBJ1-4,TRBV18,many
CATSGGSYTEAFF,TGTGCCACCAGTGGGGGGTCCTACACTGAAGCTTTCTTT,NA,TRBJ1-1,TRBV24-1,many
CSASGQGGSYGHTF,TGCAGTGCTAGCGGTCAGGGCGGGAGCTATGGCCACACCTTC,NA,TRBJ1-2,TRBV20-1,NA
CASSPNTPGTDTGELFF,TGTGCCAGCAGCCCAAATACCCCAGGGACGGACACCGGGGAGCTGTTTTTT,NA,TRBJ2-2,TRBV7-3,NA
CASSFGLRGDTQYF,TGTGCCAGCAGTTTTGGCCTCCGGGGAGATACGCAGTATTTT,NA,TRBJ2-3,TRBV27,many
CASSFRRQGEAFF,TGTGCCAGCAGTTTCCGGCGACAGGGTGAAGCTTTCTTT,TRBD1,TRBJ1-1,TRBV27,many
CASSSSGQGAPQTQYF,TGTGCCAGCAGTTCCTCCGGACAGGGGGCGCCGCAGACCCAGTACTTC,TRBD1,TRBJ2-5,TRBV28,many
CASSPRFTETQYF,TGTGCCAGCTCACCACGGTTCACAGAGACCCAGTACTTC,NA,TRBJ2-5,TRBV18,NA
CSVGPTGGDGYTF,TGCAGCGTTGGGCCGACAGGGGGGGATGGCTACACCTTC,TRBD1,TRBJ1-2,TRBV29-1,few
CASSAGQPNEQFF,TGTGCCAGCAGCGCGGGGCAACCCAATGAGCAGTTCTTC,NA,TRBJ2-1,TRBV7-3,few
CASRPPGGTEAFF,TGTGCCAGCAGACCGCCGGGAGGAACTGAAGCTTTCTTT,NA,TRBJ1-1,TRBV7-2,NA